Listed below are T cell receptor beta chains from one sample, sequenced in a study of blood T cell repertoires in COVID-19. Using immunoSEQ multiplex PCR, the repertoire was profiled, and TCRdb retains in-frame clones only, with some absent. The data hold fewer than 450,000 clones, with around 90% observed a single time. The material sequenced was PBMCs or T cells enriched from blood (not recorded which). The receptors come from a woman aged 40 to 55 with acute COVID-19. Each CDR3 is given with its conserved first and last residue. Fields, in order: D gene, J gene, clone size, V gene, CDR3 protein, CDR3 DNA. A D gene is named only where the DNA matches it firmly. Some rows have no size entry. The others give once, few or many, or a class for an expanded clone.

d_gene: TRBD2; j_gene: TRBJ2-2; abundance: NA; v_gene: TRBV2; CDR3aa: CASSLTPGLGTGELFF; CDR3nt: TGTGCCAGCAGTTTAACCCCGGGACTAGGAACCGGGGAGCTGTTTTTT
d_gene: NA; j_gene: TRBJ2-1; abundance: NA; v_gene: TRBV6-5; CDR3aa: CASRSYRGGEQFF; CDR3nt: TGTGCCAGCAGGTCATACAGGGGAGGTGAGCAGTTCTTC
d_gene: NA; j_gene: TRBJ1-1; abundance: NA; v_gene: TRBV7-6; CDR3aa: CASSLASGERGGTEAFF; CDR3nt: TGTGCCAGCAGCTTAGCGTCCGGAGAGCGGGGGGGCACTGAAGCTTTCTTT
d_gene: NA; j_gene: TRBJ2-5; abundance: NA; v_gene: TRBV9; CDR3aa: CASSGLTRETQYF; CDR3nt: TGTGCCAGCAGCGGACTAACACGAGAGACCCAGTACTTC
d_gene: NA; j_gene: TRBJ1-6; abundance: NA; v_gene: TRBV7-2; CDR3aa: CASSSRDTYSPLHF; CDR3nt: TGTGCCAGCAGCTCCCGGGACACCTATTCACCCCTCCACTTT
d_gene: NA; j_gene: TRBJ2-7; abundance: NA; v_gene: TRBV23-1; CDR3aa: CASSRSGVYEQYF; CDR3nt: TGCGCCAGCAGTCGGAGCGGCGTCTACGAGCAGTACTTC
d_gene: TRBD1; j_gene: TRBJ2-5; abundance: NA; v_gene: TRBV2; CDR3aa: CASKPGQLQETQYF; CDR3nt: TGTGCCAGCAAACCGGGACAGCTCCAAGAGACCCAGTACTTC
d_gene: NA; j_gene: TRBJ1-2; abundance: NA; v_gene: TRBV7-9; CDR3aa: CASSLDPGSGTF; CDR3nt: TGTGCCAGCAGCTTAGATCCGGGGTCGGGCACCTTC
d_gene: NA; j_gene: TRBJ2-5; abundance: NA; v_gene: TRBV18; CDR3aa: CASSPTGVRRETQYF; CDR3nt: TGTGCCAGCTCACCAACCGGGGTTCGGAGAGAGACCCAGTACTTC
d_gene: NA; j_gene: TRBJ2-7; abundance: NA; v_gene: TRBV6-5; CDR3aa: CASNGLGTNPHEQYF; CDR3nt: TGTGCCAGCAACGGGCTCGGGACAAACCCCCACGAGCAGTACTTC
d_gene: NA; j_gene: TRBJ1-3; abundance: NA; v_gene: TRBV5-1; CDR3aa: CASSPGQSSGNTIYF; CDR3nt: TGCGCCAGCAGTCCCGGACAGAGCTCTGGAAACACCATATATTTT
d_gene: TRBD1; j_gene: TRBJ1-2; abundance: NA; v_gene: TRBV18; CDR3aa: CASSTGAPNYGYTF; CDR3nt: TGTGCCAGCTCAACAGGGGCCCCCAACTATGGCTACACCTTC
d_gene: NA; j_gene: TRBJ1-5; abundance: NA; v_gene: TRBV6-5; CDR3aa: CASGRESGQPQHF; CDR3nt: TGTGCCAGCGGCCGGGAAAGTGGGCAGCCCCAGCATTTT
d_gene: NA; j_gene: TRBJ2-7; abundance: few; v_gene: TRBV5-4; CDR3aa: CASRPDYMGYEQYF; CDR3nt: TGTGCCAGCAGGCCGGACTACATGGGCTACGAGCAGTACTTC
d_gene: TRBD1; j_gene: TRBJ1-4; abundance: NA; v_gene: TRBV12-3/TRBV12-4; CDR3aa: CASSRQGYEKLFF; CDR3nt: TGTGCCAGCAGCCGACAGGGCTATGAAAAACTGTTTTTT
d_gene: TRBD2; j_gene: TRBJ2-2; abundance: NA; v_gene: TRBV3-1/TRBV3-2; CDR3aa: CASSHTRLAGARYTGELFF; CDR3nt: TGTGCCAGCAGCCATACCCGGCTAGCGGGGGCCCGTTACACCGGGGAGCTGTTTTTT
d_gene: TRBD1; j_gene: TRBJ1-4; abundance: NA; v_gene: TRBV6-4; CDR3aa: CASSDLTGGKEKLFF; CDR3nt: TGTGCCAGCAGTGACTTAACAGGGGGTAAGGAAAAACTGTTTTTT
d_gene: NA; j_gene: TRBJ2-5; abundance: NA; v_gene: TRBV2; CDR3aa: CASSENGGLVGETQYF; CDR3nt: TGTGCCAGCAGTGAAAATGGGGGACTTGTCGGGGAGACCCAGTACTTC
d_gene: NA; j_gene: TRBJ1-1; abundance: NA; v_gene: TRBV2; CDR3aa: CATPEGLNTEAFF; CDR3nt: TGTGCCACCCCAGAGGGCCTGAACACTGAAGCTTTCTTT
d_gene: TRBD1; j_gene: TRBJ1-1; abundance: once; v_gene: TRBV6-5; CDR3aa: CASRDRVGNTEAFF; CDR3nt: TGTGCCAGCAGGGACAGGGTCGGGAACACTGAAGCTTTCTTT
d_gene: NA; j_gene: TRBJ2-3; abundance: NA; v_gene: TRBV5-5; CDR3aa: CASSLDGVRTDTQYF; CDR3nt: TGTGCCAGCAGCTTGGACGGGGTCCGCACAGATACGCAGTATTTT
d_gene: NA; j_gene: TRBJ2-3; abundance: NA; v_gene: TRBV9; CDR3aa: CASSPRTDTTLGDTQYF; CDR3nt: TGTGCCAGCAGCCCTCGGACAGACACGACATTGGGAGATACGCAGTATTTT
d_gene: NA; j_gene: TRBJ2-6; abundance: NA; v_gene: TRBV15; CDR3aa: CATSRDLSSGANVLTF; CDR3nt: TGTGCCACCAGCAGAGACCTAAGCTCTGGGGCCAACGTCCTGACTTTC
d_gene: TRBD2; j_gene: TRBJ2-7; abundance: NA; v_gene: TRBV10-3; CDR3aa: CAITQVRGGEQYF; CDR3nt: TGTGCCATCACCCAGGTCCGGGGAGGGGAGCAGTACTTC
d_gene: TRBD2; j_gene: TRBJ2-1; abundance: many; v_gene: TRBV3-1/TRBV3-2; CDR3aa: CASSQADSGGLAYNEQFF; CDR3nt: TGTGCCAGCAGCCAAGCGGATAGCGGGGGATTAGCCTACAATGAGCAGTTCTTC
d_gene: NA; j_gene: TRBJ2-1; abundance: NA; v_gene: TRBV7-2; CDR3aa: CASSPGALYNEQFF; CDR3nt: TGTGCCAGCAGCCCCGGAGCCCTATACAATGAGCAGTTCTTC
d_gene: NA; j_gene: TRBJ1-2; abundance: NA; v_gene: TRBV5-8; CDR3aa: CASSLGTLAGGYTF; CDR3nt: TGTGCCAGCAGCTTGGGGACTCTCGCAGGAGGCTACACCTTC
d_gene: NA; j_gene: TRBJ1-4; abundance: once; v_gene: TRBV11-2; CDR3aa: CASSLMWGGRHEKLFF; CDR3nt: TGTGCCAGCAGCTTAATGTGGGGGGGGCGGCATGAAAAACTGTTTTTT
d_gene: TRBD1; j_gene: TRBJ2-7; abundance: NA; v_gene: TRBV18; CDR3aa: CASSPTPGQGNF; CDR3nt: TGTGCCAGCTCACCAACACCGGGACAGGGGAACTTC
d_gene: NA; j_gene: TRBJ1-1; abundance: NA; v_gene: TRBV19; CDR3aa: CASSYQGLVTEAFF; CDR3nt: TGTGCCAGTAGTTACCAGGGACTTGTAACTGAAGCTTTCTTT
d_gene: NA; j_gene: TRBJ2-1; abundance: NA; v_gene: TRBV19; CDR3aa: CASSIYREDNEQFF; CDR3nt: TGTGCCAGTAGTATTTATAGGGAGGACAATGAGCAGTTCTTC
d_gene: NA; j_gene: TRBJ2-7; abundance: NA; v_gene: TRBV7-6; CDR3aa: CASSPDSHGEIRYEQYF; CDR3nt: TGTGCCAGCAGCCCCGACTCCCACGGTGAGATCCGCTACGAGCAGTACTTC
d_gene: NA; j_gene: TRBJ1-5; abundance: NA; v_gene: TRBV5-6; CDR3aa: CASSPRGGIQPQHF; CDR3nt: TGTGCCAGCAGCCCTAGGGGGGGGATTCAGCCCCAGCATTTT
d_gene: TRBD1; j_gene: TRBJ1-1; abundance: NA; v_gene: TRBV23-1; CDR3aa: CASSQSGGGAGCTEAFF; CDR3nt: TGCGCCAGCAGTCAATCTGGAGGGGGCGCGGGCTGCACTGAAGCTTTCTTT
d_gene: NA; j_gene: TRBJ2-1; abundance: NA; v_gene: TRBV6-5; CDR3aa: CASSLTVSYNEQFF; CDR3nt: TGTGCCAGCAGTTTGACAGTCTCCTACAATGAGCAGTTCTTC
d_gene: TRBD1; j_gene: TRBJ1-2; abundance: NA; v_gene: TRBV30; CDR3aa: CAWSAYSDRSNYGYTF; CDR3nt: TGTGCCTGGAGTGCCTACTCGGACAGGTCTAACTATGGCTACACCTTC
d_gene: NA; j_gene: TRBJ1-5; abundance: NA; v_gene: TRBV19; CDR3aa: CASSIGQGYNQPQHF; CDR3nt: TGTGCCAGTAGTATTGGGCAGGGGTACAATCAGCCCCAGCATTTT
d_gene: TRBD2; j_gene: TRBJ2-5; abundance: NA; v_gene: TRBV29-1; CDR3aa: CSTRVASGGTDQYF; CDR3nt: TGCAGCACCCGCGTGGCTAGCGGGGGGACGGACCAGTACTTC